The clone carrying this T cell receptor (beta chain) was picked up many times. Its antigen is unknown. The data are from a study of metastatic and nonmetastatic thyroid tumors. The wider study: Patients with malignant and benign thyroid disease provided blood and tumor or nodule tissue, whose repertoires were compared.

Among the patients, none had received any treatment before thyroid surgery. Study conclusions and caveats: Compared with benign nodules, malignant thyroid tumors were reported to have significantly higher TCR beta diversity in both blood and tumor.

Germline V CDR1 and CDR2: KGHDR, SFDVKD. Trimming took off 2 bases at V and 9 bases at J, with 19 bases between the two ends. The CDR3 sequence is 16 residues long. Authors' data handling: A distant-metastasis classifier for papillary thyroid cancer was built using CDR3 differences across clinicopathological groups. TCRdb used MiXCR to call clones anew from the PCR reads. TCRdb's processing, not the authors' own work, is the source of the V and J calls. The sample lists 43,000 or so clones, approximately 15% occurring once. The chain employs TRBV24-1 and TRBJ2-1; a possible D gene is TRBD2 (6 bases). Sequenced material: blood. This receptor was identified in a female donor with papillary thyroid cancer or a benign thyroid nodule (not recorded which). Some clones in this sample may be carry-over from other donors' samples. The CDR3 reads CATSDSAWDSMGEQFF. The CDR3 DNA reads TGTGCCACCAGTGATTCGGCCTGGGACTCAATGGGTGAGCAGTTCTTC.